This T cell receptor beta chain was recovered during a study of CD8+ T cells in alopecia areata. CDR1 is SQVTM, CDR2 ANQGSEA, per germline. V was shortened by 4 bases and J by 7 bases, with 21 bases between the two germline ends. This CDR3 comprises 15 residues. Treatment reported: oral pan-JAK inhibitor, 5-10 mg twice daily. TCR sequencing used cDNA made by reverse transcription of extracted RNA. Only in-frame clones appear in the TCRdb table, and some are missing; sequencing was by immunoSEQ multiplex PCR. The sample has 120,000 to 150,000 clones; 86% are singletons. The clonotype originates from a human donor with alopecia areata. V gene TRBV29-1 combines with J gene TRBJ2-3; possibly TRBD2 for D (6 bases). Sequenced here: CD8+ T cells sorted from blood, sampled at week 4, from a patient treated with tofacitinib. CDR3 amino acids: CSVVGGDPRLNTQYF. The CDR3 DNA follows: TGCAGCGTTGTGGGAGGCGACCCGAGGTTGAATACGCAGTATTTT.